Following are 32 T cell receptor beta chains from one sample sequenced in a study of blood T cell repertoires in COVID-19. Repertoires were generated with immunoSEQ multiplex PCR, while TCRdb's copy carries only in-frame clones and drops some. The data hold 90,000 or so clones, with around 91% observed a single time. Sequenced sample: peripheral blood. The receptors derive from a man younger than 30 with COVID-19, enrolled during active disease.

This clone was found once. The gene calls are TRBV7-9 and TRBJ1-1; 7 bases align to TRBD1. Germline CDR1 and CDR2: SEHNR and FQNEAQ (reference sequence). With V trimmed by 1 base and J by 5 bases, 4 bases remained unmatched. This CDR3 contains 14 residues. CDR3 in amino acids: CASSLGLGQTEAFF. DNA of the CDR3: TGTGCCAGCAGCTTAGGACTGGGACAGACTGAAGCTTTCTTT.

This chain uses TRBV15 with TRBJ2-5; D might be TRBD2 (6 bases). CDR1 is LNHNV, CDR2 YYDKDF, per germline (reference sequence). The CDR3 has 18 amino acids. Trimming took 3 bases from V and 5 from J, leaving 25 bases between them. The CDR3 loop reads CATSSERPSESYGETQYF. CDR3 nucleotide sequence: TGTGCCACCAGCAGCGAACGTCCTAGCGAATCCTATGGGGAGACCCAGTACTTC.

The V call is TRBV6-5, the J call TRBJ2-7, with 9 bases aligning to TRBD1. Losses at the gene ends were 6 bases for V and 5 bases for J; bases not matched to a gene: 11. Germline V lookup: CDR1 MNHEY, CDR2 SVGAGI. This CDR3 region has 15 residues. The CDR3 loop is CASSSRGDRADEQYF. CDR3 sequence (DNA): TGTGCCAGCAGCTCCCGGGGGGACAGGGCTGACGAGCAGTACTTC.

The V and J genes are TRBV15 and TRBJ2-6; 8 bases fit TRBD1. This CDR3 is 17 amino acids long. Unmatched junction bases numbered 3, after V lost 2 bases and J lost 0 bases. Germline V gene sequence: CDR1 LNHNV, CDR2 YYDKDF (reference sequence). The CDR3 coding sequence is TGTGCCACCAGCAGACAGGGGGCTTCCTCTGGGGCCAACGTCCTGACTTTC. It yields the protein CATSRQGASSGANVLTF. The whole variable domain, filled in from reference TRBV15 and TRBJ2-6, reads DAMVIQNPRYQVTQFGKPVTLSCSQTLNHNVMYWYQQKSSQAPKLLFHYYDKDFNNEADTPDNFQSRRPNTSFCFLDIRSPGLGDTAMYLCATSRQGASSGANVLTFGAGSRLTVL.

This clone was seen a single time. CDR3 residues: CASSPPLRQGEQETQYF. Here the CDR3 DNA reads TGCGCCAGCTCCCCGCCCCTCCGACAGGGAGAACAAGAGACCCAGTACTTC. V and J are TRBV10-1 and TRBJ2-5; TRBD1 matches at 7 bases. Germline values: CDR1 WNHNN, CDR2 SYGVQD (reference sequence). Trimming removed 8 bases from V and 2 bases from J; junction bases left unmatched: 17. The CDR3 is 17 residues long.

The chain uses TRBV5-1 and TRBJ2-7; possibly TRBD2 for D (5 bases). The germline V and J ends were trimmed by 5 bases and 4 bases, with 13 bases remaining between them. Germline CDR1 and CDR2: SGHRS and YFSETQ. The CDR3 covers 13 residues. The CDR3 bases are TGCGCCAGCAGGAGGGCAGGTGGGTACGAGCAGTACTTC. It encodes CASRRAGGYEQYF.

The chain uses TRBV7-2 and TRBJ2-3; the D gene is possibly TRBD2 (6 bases). V was pared by 4 bases and J by 14 bases, with 13 bases between. This CDR3 has 11 amino acids. Germline CDR1 and CDR2: SGHTA and FQGNSA. The CDR3 nucleotides read TGTGCCAGCAGCTCGTACGCGGGGTGGTATTTT. Protein sequence: CASSSYAGWYF. Using reference TRBV7-2 and TRBJ2-3 for the parts outside the CDR3, the full variable domain is GAGVSQSPSNKVTEKGKDVELRCDPISGHTALYWYRQSLGQGLEFLIYFQGNSAPDKSGLPSDRFSAERTGGSVSTLTIQRTQQEDSAVYLCASSSYAGWYFGPGTRLTVL.

This chain uses TRBV28 with TRBJ1-2; 12 nucleotides align to TRBD1. After removal of 7 bases from V and 2 bases from J, the junction contained 8 bases not matched to a gene. Germline CDR1 reads MDHEN; CDR2 reads SYDVKM. The CDR3 loop spans 16 amino acids. The CDR3 protein is CASTSPGQGANYGYTF. As DNA, the CDR3 is TGTGCCAGCACCTCTCCGGGACAGGGGGCCAACTATGGCTACACCTTC.

J is TRBJ1-1 and V is TRBV28; D call uncertain. Germline loops: CDR1 MDHEN, CDR2 SYDVKM. V gave up 4 bases and J gave up 6 bases, with 9 bases separating them. The CDR3 has 12 residues. As DNA, the CDR3 is TGTGCCAGCAGTTCTACCCAGGCTGAAGCTTTCTTT. This sequence encodes CASSSTQAEAFF.

The chain employs TRBV11-2 and TRBJ1-6; 10 bases are a match to TRBD1. The V and J ends lost 7 bases and 9 bases, in that order; junction bases with no gene match: 6. CDR1 is SGHAT, CDR2 FQNNGV, per germline. CDR3 size: 14 residues. CDR3 amino acids: CASKGQGFISPLHF. The CDR3 DNA reads as TGTGCCAGCAAGGGACAGGGGTTCATTTCACCCCTCCACTTT.

V usage is TRBV7-2 and J usage is TRBJ2-1, with 9 bases lining up with TRBD1. The CDR3 has 16 residues. Germline CDR1 and CDR2: SGHTA and FQGNSA. V trimming: 2 bases; J trimming: 2 bases; junction bases outside the gene matches: 4. The CDR3 is CASSLPGQGPYNEQFF. DNA for the CDR3: TGTGCCAGCAGCTTACCGGGACAGGGCCCCTACAATGAGCAGTTCTTC.

This clone appeared once. The genes are TRBV2 and TRBJ2-2; 8 bases are shared with TRBD1. With V trimmed by 2 bases and J by 6 bases, 8 bases remained unmatched. Germline-derived CDR1 and CDR2 are SNHLY and FYNNEI. The CDR3 covers 16 residues. The CDR3 spells CASSESGGGLPGELFF. The CDR3 coding sequence is TGTGCCAGCAGTGAATCAGGGGGCGGATTACCCGGGGAGCTGTTTTTT.

This clone was seen only once. CDR3 amino acids: CSVAPFGNTGELFF. CDR3 nucleotide sequence: TGCAGCGTTGCTCCGTTCGGGAACACCGGGGAGCTGTTTTTT. V and J are TRBV29-1 and TRBJ2-2; D remains ambiguous. The CDR3 totals 14 residues. Germline CDR1 is SQVTM and CDR2 is ANQGSEA. V gave up 4 bases and J gave up 1 base, with 10 bases separating them.

This chain joins TRBV4-2 and TRBJ2-7; 11 positions match TRBD2. Germline trimming cut 3 bases from V and 6 bases from J; bases unmatched to any gene: 7. Germline CDR1 reads LGHNA; CDR2 reads YNFKEQ. The CDR3 length is 15 residues. CDR3 sequence: CASSHIAGGSGEQYF. The CDR3 region has the DNA TGTGCCAGCAGCCACATAGCGGGAGGGTCGGGCGAGCAGTACTTC.

This chain links TRBV9 with TRBJ2-3; the match to TRBD1 covers 9 bases. J gave up 5 bases and V 4 bases, and 11 bases lay outside the gene matches. CDR1 SGDLS and CDR2 YYNGEE come from the germline V gene. CDR3 size: 16 residues. CDR3 in amino acids: CASSPSTGGWGDTQYF. The DNA of the CDR3 is TGTGCCAGCAGCCCCTCGACAGGGGGATGGGGAGATACGCAGTATTTT.

The chain couples TRBV7-2 to TRBJ1-1; D not certain. V was cut by 2 bases and J by 2 bases, with 6 bases left in between. This CDR3 has 13 residues. Germline CDR1 SGHTA, CDR2 FQGNSA. The CDR3 region is CASSLLGNTEAFF. CDR3 in DNA: TGTGCCAGCAGCTTATTGGGCAACACTGAAGCTTTCTTT.

The rearrangement links TRBV18 to TRBJ1-5, with D unresolved. Per the germline V gene, CDR1 is KGHSH and CDR2 is LQKENI. With 2 bases removed from V and 7 bases from J, the gap between germline ends came to 9 bases. CDR3 length: 13 amino acids. The CDR3: CASSPEGGQPQHF. The CDR3 DNA reads as TGTGCCAGCTCACCAGAGGGAGGGCAGCCCCAGCATTTT.

This chain uses TRBV3-1 (or the pseudogene TRBV3-2) with TRBJ2-2, with D perhaps matching TRBD1 (6 bases). V was clipped by 4 bases and J by 7 bases, with 19 bases between them. This CDR3 is 16 amino acids long. Germline-derived CDR1 and CDR2 are LGHDT and YNNKEL (reference sequence). In DNA, the CDR3 is TGTGCCAGCAGCCCTTCAGGGGACCACATTTTCGGGGAGCTGTTTTTT. The encoded protein is CASSPSGDHIFGELFF.

The J gene is TRBJ2-5, the V gene TRBV27; weak D call: TRBD1 (6 bases). This CDR3 spans 14 amino acids. The V end was cut by 4 bases, the J end by 5 bases, with 14 bases between. Germline CDR1 and CDR2: MNHEY and SMNVEV (reference sequence). CDR3 nucleotide sequence: TGTGCCAGCAGTTCTCGCAGGGGTGAGGAGACCCAGTACTTC. Encoded protein: CASSSRRGEETQYF.

The chain couples TRBV27 to TRBJ2-5; no definite D call. V was shortened by 2 bases and J by 5 bases, with 9 bases between the two germline ends. Germline V gene lookup returns CDR1 MNHEY and CDR2 SMNVEV (reference sequence). This CDR3 is built from 13 residues. This chain's CDR3 is CASSLRPRETQYF. In DNA, the CDR3 is TGTGCCAGCAGTTTACGCCCCCGGGAGACCCAGTACTTC.

The rearrangement uses TRBV30 and TRBJ1-4; TRBD1 agrees at 9 bases. Germline CDR1 reads GTSNPN; CDR2 reads SVGIG (reference sequence). J lost 7 bases, V lost 2 bases, and 11 bases had no gene match. The CDR3 spans 16 residues. CDR3: CAWSSYPGTGPEKLFF. The CDR3 nucleotides read TGTGCCTGGAGTTCTTACCCCGGGACAGGGCCTGAAAAACTGTTTTTT.

This clone occurred once. Sequence at one end of the junction differs from germline and may be a read error. V usage is TRBV28 and J usage is TRBJ1-4; 7 nucleotides align to TRBD1. The V gene's germline CDR1 is MDHEN and CDR2 SYDVKM. The CDR3 is made up of 16 amino acids. The CDR3 sequence: CASSRQGPGTNEKLLF. Here the CDR3 DNA reads TGTGCCAGCAGTCGACAGGGCCCCGGCACTAATGAAAAACTGCTTTTT.

This clone was detected only once. Here the CDR3 reads CASRSLVMNTEAFF. The CDR3 nucleotides read TGCGCCAGTAGATCCTTGGTCATGAACACTGAAGCTTTCTTT. The chain employs TRBV5-1 and TRBJ1-1; D unclear. Germline V gene data show CDR1 as SGHRS and CDR2 as YFSETQ. This CDR3 contains 14 residues. Between the trimmed V and J ends, which lost 8 bases and 0 bases, there was a span of 14 bases.

V is TRBV2 and J is TRBJ1-1; 11 positions match TRBD1. The V gene end was trimmed by 0 bases and the J gene end by 7 bases; junction bases not matched to a gene: 4. Germline lookup yields CDR1 SNHLY and CDR2 FYNNEI. The length of the CDR3 is 15 residues. In DNA, the CDR3 is TGTGCCAGCAGTGAAGCGCTTGGGACAGGGGGTGAAGCTTTCTTT. Translating gives CASSEALGTGGEAFF.

This sequence joins TRBV7-2 and TRBJ2-2, with TRBD2 matching 15 bases. Trimming took 4 bases from V and 6 from J; bases not matched to a gene: 6. Per germline, CDR1 SGHTA and CDR2 FQGNSA. The CDR3 loop spans 17 amino acids. CDR3 in amino acids: CASSWTSGRGGAGELFF. CDR3 sequence (DNA): TGTGCCAGCAGCTGGACTAGCGGGAGGGGCGGAGCCGGGGAGCTGTTTTTT.

V usage is TRBV6-2 or TRBV6-3 and J usage is TRBJ1-4, with TRBD1 identical over 7 bases. V lost 5 bases to trimming and J lost 4 bases; unmatched junction nucleotides: 7. Looked up from germline, CDR1 is MNHEY and CDR2 is SVGEGT. This CDR3 is 15 amino acids long. In nucleotides, the CDR3 is TGTGCCAGCAGTAGCCGGGGACAGCGTAATGAAAAACTGTTTTTT. As protein: CASSSRGQRNEKLFF.

The gene calls are TRBV5-1 and TRBJ2-7, with TRBD1 matching over 10 bases. V lost 0 bases to trimming and J lost 7 bases; unmatched junction nucleotides: 7. This CDR3 has 15 residues. Germline CDR1 reads SGHRS; CDR2 reads YFSETQ. CDR3 in amino acids: CASSLGGTGVREQYF. The CDR3 nucleotides are TGCGCCAGCAGCTTGGGAGGGACAGGGGTAAGGGAGCAGTACTTC.

This clone was seen just once. The chain is built from TRBV25-1 and TRBJ2-7; 10 bases are a match to TRBD2. V trimming: 2 bases; J trimming: 4 bases; junction bases outside the gene matches: 5. The CDR3 covers 15 residues. Looked up from germline, CDR1 is MGHDK and CDR2 is SYGVNS. The CDR3 loop is CASSEGAGGPYEQYF. The CDR3 DNA sequence: TGTGCCAGCAGTGAAGGAGCGGGAGGGCCGTACGAGCAGTACTTC.

This clone has only one observation. The chain couples TRBV2 to TRBJ1-1; TRBD1 aligns across 9 bases. The ends lost 7 bases at V and 3 bases at J; junction bases unmatched: 9. The CDR3 is made up of 15 amino acids. Germline V gene sequence: CDR1 SNHLY, CDR2 FYNNEI. In DNA form, the CDR3 reads TGTGCCAGCATAGATACAGGGGGCGGTGACACTGAAGCTTTCTTT. It encodes CASIDTGGGDTEAFF.

This chain joins TRBV12-1 and TRBJ2-7; the D call TRBD1 from the table was never checked on the DNA. TRBV12-1 is flagged as a pseudogene. The CDR3 contains 14 residues. The CDR3 coding sequence is TGTGCCAGCAGCTTCCGGGACAGCATCTACGAGCAGTACTTC. As protein: CASSFRDSIYEQYF.

V and J are TRBV14 and TRBJ1-1; D is uncertain. The CDR3 sequence is 12 residues long. Germline V gives CDR1 SGHDN, CDR2 FVKESK. V was cut by 0 bases and J by 5 bases, with 4 bases left in between. CDR3 loop: CASSQDPTEAFF. CDR3 in DNA: TGTGCCAGCAGCCAAGATCCGACTGAAGCTTTCTTT.

This clone occurred once. The J gene is TRBJ2-7, the V gene TRBV4-2; TRBD2 agrees at 9 bases. The germline gives CDR1 LGHNA, CDR2 YNFKEQ. After removal of 1 base from V and 3 bases from J, the junction contained 7 bases not matched to a gene. The CDR3 has 16 residues. The DNA for the CDR3 is TGTGCCAGCAGCCAAGTTGGCGGGAGGGCCATCTACGAGCAGTACTTC. Its translation is CASSQVGGRAIYEQYF.